The source of this T cell receptor beta chain is a study of T cells after yellow fever vaccination. This CDR3 contains 17 residues. J lost 0 bases, V lost 3 bases, and 8 bases had no gene match. The V gene's germline CDR1 is KGHDR and CDR2 SFDVKD. TCRdb passed the 5' RACE reads through MiXCR, listing each CDR3 protein once. The sample has approximately 330,000 distinct CDR3 sequences, over 4% seen once. This clonotype was detected a few times. The input for sequencing was PBMCs, taken 5 days after the yellow fever booster vaccination. The V gene is TRBV24-1, the J gene TRBJ1-2, with TRBD1 identical over 8 bases. The TCR originated in a man in his late teens or twenties who received the YFV17D yellow fever vaccine. Here the CDR3 reads CATSDTRTGQANYGYTF. The CDR3 region has the DNA TGTGCCACCAGTGATACGCGGACAGGGCAGGCTAACTATGGCTACACCTTC.